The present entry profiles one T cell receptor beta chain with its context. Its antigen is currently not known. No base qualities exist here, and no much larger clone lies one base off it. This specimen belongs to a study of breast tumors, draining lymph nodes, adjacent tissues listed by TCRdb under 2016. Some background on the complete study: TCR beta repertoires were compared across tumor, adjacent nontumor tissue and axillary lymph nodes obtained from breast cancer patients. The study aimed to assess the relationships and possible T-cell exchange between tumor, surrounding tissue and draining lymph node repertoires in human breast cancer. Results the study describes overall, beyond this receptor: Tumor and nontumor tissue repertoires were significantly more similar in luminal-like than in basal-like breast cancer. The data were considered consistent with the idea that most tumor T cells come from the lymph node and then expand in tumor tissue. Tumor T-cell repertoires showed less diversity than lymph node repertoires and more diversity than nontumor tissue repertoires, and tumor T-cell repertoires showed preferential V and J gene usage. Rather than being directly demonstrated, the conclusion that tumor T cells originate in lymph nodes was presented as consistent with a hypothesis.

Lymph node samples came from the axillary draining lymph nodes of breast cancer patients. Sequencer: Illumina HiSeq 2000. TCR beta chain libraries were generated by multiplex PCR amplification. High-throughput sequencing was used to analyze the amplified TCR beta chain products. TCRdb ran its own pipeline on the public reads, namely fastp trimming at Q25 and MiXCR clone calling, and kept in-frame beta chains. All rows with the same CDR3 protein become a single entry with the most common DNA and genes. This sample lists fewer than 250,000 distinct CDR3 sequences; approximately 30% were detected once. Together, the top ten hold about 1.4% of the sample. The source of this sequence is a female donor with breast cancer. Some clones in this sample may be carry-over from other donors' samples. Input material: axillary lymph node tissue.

The sequenced DNA: TGTGCCAGCAGTTCCGGCGGGAGGGCCCAAGATACGCAGTATTTT. This codes for CASSSGGRAQDTQYF. In this chain, TRBV12-3 or TRBV12-4 is recombined with TRBJ2-3, with 9 middle bases fitting TRBD2. The CDR3 has 15 amino acids, counting the end cysteine and phenylalanine. The read is trimmed to its CDR3 DNA, 45 bases read in frame from base 1. Clipping removes 4 bases from V and 5 bases from J, with 7 as the unmatched junction base count.